The table lists the clone carrying this TCR beta chain with many counts. Germline V lookup: CDR1 MGHRA, CDR2 YSYEKL. The CDR3 runs 17 residues. The V end lost 0 bases, the J end lost 1 base, and 13 bases lay between the germline ends. The sample belongs to a study of Graves' ophthalmopathy and Graves' hyperthyroidism. Investigators amplified TCR beta CDR3 regions from RNA transcripts. HTBI primers primed a first-round RT-PCR, and a second-round multiplex PCR followed. TCRdb ran MiXCR on the multiplex PCR reads and lists one entry per CDR3 protein. Altogether roughly 500,000 distinct CDR3 sequences are present, roughly an eighth being singletons, with the ten largest covering 8% to 10%.

Sequencing input: blood. The source of this sequence is a woman in her thirties with Graves' ophthalmopathy. The chain links TRBV4-1 to TRBJ2-4; possibly TRBD2 for D (6 bases). The CDR3: CASSQDLASGAKNIQYF. For the CDR3, the DNA is TGCGCCAGCAGCCAAGATCTAGCGAGTGGGGCCAAAAACATTCAGTACTTC.